This entry lists 17 T cell receptor beta chains sequenced from one sample in a study of cytomegalovirus exposure and HLA in healthy donors. Vbeta (60) and Jbeta (13) primers were used in the PCR. Assay used: immunoSEQ multiplex PCR; TCRdb lists only in-frame clones, some missing. Of 65,000 to 100,000 clones in the sample, roughly 80% were seen once. The sequenced sample consisted of PBMCs. These receptors all come from a man aged 40-49 years in good health and CMV-seronegative.

The rearrangement uses TRBV7-8 and TRBJ1-1; 10 bases map to TRBD1. With V trimmed by 4 bases and J by 6 bases, 5 bases remained unmatched. The CDR3 covers 14 residues. CDR1 is SGHVS and CDR2 is FQNEAQ in the germline V gene. The CDR3 protein is CASSSTGTGAEAFF. DNA of the CDR3: TGTGCCAGCAGCTCTACCGGGACAGGGGCTGAAGCTTTCTTT.

V gene TRBV27 combines with J gene TRBJ1-5; D ambiguous. Trimming removed 7 bases at V and 3 bases at J, with 13 bases between. The CDR3 covers 14 residues. Germline V gene data show CDR1 as MNHEY and CDR2 as SMNVEV (reference sequence). CDR3 DNA sequence: TGTGCCAGCAATCCCTACCGGGACAATCAGCCCCAGCATTTT. This gives the protein CASNPYRDNQPQHF.

This clone was counted a few times. The rearrangement links TRBV2 to TRBJ2-1; 8 bases fit TRBD2. V was pared by 7 bases and J by 2 bases, with 4 bases of the junction left unmatched. CDR3 size: 14 residues. Germline V gene data show CDR1 as SNHLY and CDR2 as FYNNEI. The CDR3 DNA is TGTGCCAGCATTTCGGGACTAGCCTACAATGAGCAGTTCTTC. Translating gives CASISGLAYNEQFF.

This chain links TRBV10-1 with TRBJ2-2; D call uncertain. The length of the CDR3 is 13 residues. The germline V gene encodes CDR1 WNHNN and CDR2 SYGVQD (reference sequence). The V end was cut by 8 bases, the J end by 4 bases, with 11 bases between. CDR3 loop: CASRQDLTGELFF. Here the CDR3 DNA reads TGCGCCAGCCGTCAGGATCTCACCGGGGAGCTGTTTTTT.

The chain employs TRBV5-1 and TRBJ1-2; D remains ambiguous. There are 15 residues in the CDR3. Trimming removed 4 bases at V and 5 bases at J, with 18 bases between. The germline V gene encodes CDR1 SGHRS and CDR2 YFSETQ. The chain's CDR3 is CASSREALEGYGYTF. The CDR3 DNA is TGCGCCAGCAGCCGAGAAGCGCTCGAGGGATATGGCTACACCTTC.

This clone was detected only a few times. V usage is TRBV7-9 and J usage is TRBJ1-1, with D possibly TRBD1 on 5 matching bases. Germline CDR1 SEHNR, CDR2 FQNEAQ (reference sequence). Deletions cut 5 bases from V and 4 bases from J, with 14 bases between. The CDR3 has 14 residues. The DNA for the CDR3 is TGTGCCAGCAGCGAGGTCAGGGATGGCACTGAAGCTTTCTTT. Its protein product is CASSEVRDGTEAFF.

The V call is TRBV6-4, the J call TRBJ2-6, with a possible D match to TRBD1 (6 bases). The V end was cut by 6 bases, the J end by 2 bases, with 8 bases between. This CDR3 region has 14 residues. Germline V gene data show CDR1 as MRHNA and CDR2 as SNTAGT. The CDR3 DNA is TGTGCCAGCAGGGGGACAACTGGGGCCAACGTCCTGACTTTC. This codes for CASRGTTGANVLTF.

This clone has just a few counts. The chain recombines TRBV7-8 with TRBJ1-6; D remains unclear. Germline V CDR1 and CDR2: SGHVS, FQNEAQ. Trimming took 5 bases from V and 4 from J, leaving 12 bases between them. The CDR3 contains 15 residues. The CDR3 DNA reads TGTGCCAGCAGCCCCTCCGGGTTGTATAATTCACCCCTCCACTTT. Translated, it gives CASSPSGLYNSPLHF.

This chain joins TRBV6-1 and TRBJ2-3; perhaps TRBD2 as D (5 bases). Germline values: CDR1 MNHNS, CDR2 SASEGT. This CDR3 is 14 amino acids long. V dropped 5 bases and J dropped 1 base, with 10 bases sitting between them. CDR3 protein: CASSSSMGTDTQYF. DNA of the CDR3: TGTGCCAGCAGTTCTAGCATGGGCACAGATACGCAGTATTTT.

J is TRBJ2-3 and V is TRBV6-1; 10 bases match TRBD2. The CDR3 is 19 amino acids. Per the germline V gene, CDR1 is MNHNS and CDR2 is SASEGT. Trimming removed 5 bases from V and 0 bases from J; junction bases left unmatched: 14. The CDR3 nucleotides read TGTGCCAGCAGTAAAGGACAGGGTTTACTAGCGGGGAGCACAGATACGCAGTATTTT. Residues: CASSKGQGLLAGSTDTQYF.

V gene TRBV5-1 combines with J gene TRBJ2-7, with 11 bases aligning to TRBD1. The CDR3 has 15 residues. The junction had 7 bases not matched to a gene; V was cut back by 2 bases and J by 6 bases. Per the germline V gene, CDR1 is SGHRS and CDR2 is YFSETQ. The CDR3 protein is CASSFSGTGGGEQYF. The CDR3 DNA follows: TGCGCCAGCAGCTTCTCCGGGACAGGGGGTGGCGAGCAGTACTTC.

This chain links TRBV5-1 with TRBJ1-2, with D perhaps TRBD1 (5 bases). The CDR3 sequence is 14 residues long. The germline V gene encodes CDR1 SGHRS and CDR2 YFSETQ. Trimming cost V 6 bases and J 1 base, with 13 bases left between them. CDR3 sequence reads: CASILLGVNYGYTF. CDR3 DNA sequence: TGCGCCAGCATCCTGTTAGGGGTTAACTATGGCTACACCTTC.

V usage is TRBV10-1 and J usage is TRBJ2-3; D gene ambiguous. The CDR3 runs to 12 residues. The V and J ends lost 0 bases and 6 bases respectively, with 4 bases between them. Germline V gene data show CDR1 as WNHNN and CDR2 as SYGVQD (reference sequence). The CDR3 region has the DNA TGCGCCAGCAGTGAGTCCCTGGATACGCAGTATTTT. Translation: CASSESLDTQYF.

This rearrangement joins TRBV11-2 to TRBJ2-7; D might be TRBD2 (6 bases). V dropped 4 bases and J dropped 7 bases, with 17 bases sitting between them. The CDR3 has 14 residues. Germline V CDR1 and CDR2: SGHAT, FQNNGV. In nucleotides, the CDR3 is TGTGCCAGCAGCTCAGACTCGGGGGAGAGGGAGCAGTACTTC. Amino acids: CASSSDSGEREQYF.

The rearrangement uses TRBV4-2 and TRBJ2-3, with D possibly being TRBD1 (6 bases). The CDR3 covers 14 residues. Germline values: CDR1 LGHNA, CDR2 YNFKEQ. The V and J ends lost 3 bases and 3 bases respectively, with 10 bases between them. As DNA, the CDR3 is TGTGCCAGCAGCCAGGTCACAGGGACAGATACGCAGTATTTT. Protein product: CASSQVTGTDTQYF.

Here the CDR3 reads CASSFRGETQYF. For the CDR3, the DNA is TGTGCCAGCAGCTTCCGCGGAGAGACCCAGTACTTC. The chain couples TRBV7-9 to TRBJ2-5; D gene ambiguous. This CDR3 spans 12 amino acids. CDR1 SEHNR and CDR2 FQNEAQ come from the germline V gene (reference sequence). V was clipped by 3 bases and J by 4 bases, with 6 bases between them.

The chain couples TRBV7-9 to TRBJ2-7, with TRBD2 matching 10 bases. V lost 3 bases and J lost 6; bases outside the gene matches: 11. Germline CDR1 SEHNR, CDR2 FQNEAQ (reference sequence). The CDR3 is 16 residues long. The CDR3 DNA is TGTGCCAGCAGCTTGGGGGGGGCTAGCGGGAGCGGCGAGCAGTACTTC. This sequence encodes CASSLGGASGSGEQYF.